The clone carrying this TCR beta chain was recorded only once. Its antigen remains unidentified. The sample belongs to a study of CD8 T cells in Susac syndrome. Findings and caveats of the study: The relatively small number of individuals in the TCR sequencing and HLA analysis was acknowledged by the study.

Reverse transcription of about 0.5 to 1 ug RNA used random hexamers. TCRdb used MiXCR to reprocess the immunoSEQ multiplex PCR reads, holding one entry per CDR3 protein. Of 110,000 or so distinct CDR3 sequences listed, around 90% are singletons. The TCR sequence derives from a human donor in good health. Sample: CD4+ T cells from PBMCs.

The CDR3 loop is CASSIPSGGYSNQPQHF. The CDR3 DNA is TGTGCCAGTAGTATTCCTTCGGGCGGTTATAGCAATCAGCCCCAGCATTTT. The V gene is TRBV19, the J gene TRBJ1-5; D is unclear. CDR3 size: 17 residues. The germline V gene has CDR1 LNHDA and CDR2 SQIVND (reference sequence). Trimming took 3 bases from V and 0 from J, leaving 15 bases between them.